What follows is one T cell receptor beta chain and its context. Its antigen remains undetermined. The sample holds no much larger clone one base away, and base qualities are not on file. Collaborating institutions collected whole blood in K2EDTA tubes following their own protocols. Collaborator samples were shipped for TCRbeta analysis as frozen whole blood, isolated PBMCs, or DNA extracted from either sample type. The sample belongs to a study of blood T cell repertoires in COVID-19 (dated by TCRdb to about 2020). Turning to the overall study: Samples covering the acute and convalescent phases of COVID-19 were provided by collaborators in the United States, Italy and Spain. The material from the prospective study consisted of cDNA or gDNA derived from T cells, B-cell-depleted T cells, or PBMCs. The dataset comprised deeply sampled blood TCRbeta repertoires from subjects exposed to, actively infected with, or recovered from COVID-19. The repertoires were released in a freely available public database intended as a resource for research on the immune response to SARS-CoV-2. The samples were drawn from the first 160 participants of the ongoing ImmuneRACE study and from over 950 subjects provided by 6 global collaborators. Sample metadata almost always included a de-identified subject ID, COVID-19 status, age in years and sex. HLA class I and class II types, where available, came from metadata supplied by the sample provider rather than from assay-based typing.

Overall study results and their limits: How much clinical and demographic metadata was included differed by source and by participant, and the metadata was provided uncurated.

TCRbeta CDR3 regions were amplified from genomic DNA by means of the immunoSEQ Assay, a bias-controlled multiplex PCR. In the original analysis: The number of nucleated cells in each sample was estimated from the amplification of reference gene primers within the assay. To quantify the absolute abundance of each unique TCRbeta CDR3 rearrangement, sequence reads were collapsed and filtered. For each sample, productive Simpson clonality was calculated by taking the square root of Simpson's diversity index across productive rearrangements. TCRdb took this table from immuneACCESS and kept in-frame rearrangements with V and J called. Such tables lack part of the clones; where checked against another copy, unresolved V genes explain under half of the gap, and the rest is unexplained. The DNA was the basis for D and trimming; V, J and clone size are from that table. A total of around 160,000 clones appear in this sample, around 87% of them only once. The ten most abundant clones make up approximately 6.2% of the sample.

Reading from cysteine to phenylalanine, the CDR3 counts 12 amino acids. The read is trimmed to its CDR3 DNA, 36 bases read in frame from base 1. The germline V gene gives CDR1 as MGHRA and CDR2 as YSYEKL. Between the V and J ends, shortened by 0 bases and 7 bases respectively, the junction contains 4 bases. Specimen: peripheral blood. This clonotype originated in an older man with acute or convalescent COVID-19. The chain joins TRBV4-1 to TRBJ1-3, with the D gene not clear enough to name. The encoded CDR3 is CASSQDENTIYF. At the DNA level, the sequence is TGCGCCAGCAGCCAAGACGAGAACACCATATATTTT.